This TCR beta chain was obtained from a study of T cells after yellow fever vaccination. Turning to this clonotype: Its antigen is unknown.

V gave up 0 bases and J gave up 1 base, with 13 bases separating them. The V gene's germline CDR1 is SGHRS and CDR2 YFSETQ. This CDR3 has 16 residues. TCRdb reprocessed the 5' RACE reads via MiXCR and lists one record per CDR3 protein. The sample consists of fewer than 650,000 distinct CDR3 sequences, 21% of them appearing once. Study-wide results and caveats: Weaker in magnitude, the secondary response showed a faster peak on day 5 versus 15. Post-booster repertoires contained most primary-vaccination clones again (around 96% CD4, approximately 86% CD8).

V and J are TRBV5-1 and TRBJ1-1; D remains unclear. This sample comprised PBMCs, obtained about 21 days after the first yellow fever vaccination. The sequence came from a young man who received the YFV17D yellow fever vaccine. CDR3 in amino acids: CASSLGEYLGNTEAFF. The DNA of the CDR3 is TGCGCCAGCAGCTTGGGGGAGTACCTTGGGAACACTGAAGCTTTCTTT.